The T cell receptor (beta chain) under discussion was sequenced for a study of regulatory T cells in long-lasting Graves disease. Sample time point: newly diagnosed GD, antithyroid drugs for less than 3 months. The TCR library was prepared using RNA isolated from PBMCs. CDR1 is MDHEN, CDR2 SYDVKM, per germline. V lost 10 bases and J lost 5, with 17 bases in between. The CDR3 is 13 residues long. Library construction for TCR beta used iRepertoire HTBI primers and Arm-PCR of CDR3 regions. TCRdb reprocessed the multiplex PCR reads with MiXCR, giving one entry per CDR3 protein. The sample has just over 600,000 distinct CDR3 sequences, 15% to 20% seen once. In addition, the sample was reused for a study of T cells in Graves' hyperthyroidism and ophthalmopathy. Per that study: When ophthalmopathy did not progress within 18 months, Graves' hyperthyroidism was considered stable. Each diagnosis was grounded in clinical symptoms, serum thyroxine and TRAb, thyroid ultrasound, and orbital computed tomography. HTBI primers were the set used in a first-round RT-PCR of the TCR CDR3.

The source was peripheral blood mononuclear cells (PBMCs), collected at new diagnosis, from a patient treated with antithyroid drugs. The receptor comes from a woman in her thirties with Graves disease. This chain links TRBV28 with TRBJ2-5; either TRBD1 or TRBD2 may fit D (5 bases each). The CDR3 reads CAINRRGVETQYF. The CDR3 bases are TGTGCCATCAATAGGAGAGGGGTGGAGACCCAGTACTTC. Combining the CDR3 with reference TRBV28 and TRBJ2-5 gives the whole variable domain DVKVTQSSRYLVKRTGEKVFLECVQDMDHENMFWYRQDPGLGLRLIYFSYDVKMKEKGDIPEGYSVSREKKERFSLILESASTNQTSMYLCAINRRGVETQYFGPGTRLLVL.